These T cell receptor beta chains were read from a single sample in a study of blood T cell repertoires in COVID-19. Method: immunoSEQ multiplex PCR; TCRdb's copy keeps in-frame clones and lacks some. The sample lists roughly 90,000 clones; about 80% were seen once. Sequenced input: peripheral blood. The receptors here all came from a woman between 70 and 85 years old with acute or convalescent COVID-19. CDR3s include the opening cysteine and the closing phenylalanine or tryptophan. Clone size, where shown, is once, few, many, or a class for clones that have expanded.

clone size	V gene	J gene	CDR3 protein
NA	TRBV18	TRBJ1-1	CASSLGGFTEAFF
NA	TRBV11-2	TRBJ2-7	CASSYGTGGTYEQYF
NA	TRBV6-4	TRBJ2-1	CASSDSPGLASYNEQFF
NA	TRBV28	TRBJ1-3	CASRPGQRNTIYF
NA	TRBV7-9	TRBJ1-3	CASSLAVSTTPIYF
few	TRBV3-1/TRBV3-2	TRBJ2-3	CASSHGFFEGGSTDTQYF
NA	TRBV9	TRBJ2-1	CASSAIDPGTGNEQFF
NA	TRBV18	TRBJ2-7	CASSPGGHLYEQYF
NA	TRBV12-5	TRBJ2-5	CACGLVLGRGREGETQYF
NA	TRBV4-2	TRBJ2-3	CASSQDLGLGTSYTDTQYF
NA	TRBV5-1	TRBJ2-2	CASRRERDANTGELFF
NA	TRBV15	TRBJ2-4	CATTTQSGIAKNIQYF
NA	TRBV15	TRBJ2-3	CATSRAGSTDTQYF
NA	TRBV6-6	TRBJ1-2	CATSRPQATLGYTF
NA	TRBV6-6	TRBJ2-3	CASSPHPASGGGDTQYF
NA	TRBV11-2	TRBJ1-1	CASSFRNLNTEAFF
NA	TRBV18	TRBJ2-1	CASSPPTSGRNEQFF
NA	TRBV5-1	TRBJ2-3	CASSWSGGGSTDTQYF
NA	TRBV6-6	TRBJ2-7	CASSYRGSDGSEQYF
NA	TRBV1	TRBJ2-7	CTSSQSPGLRDYEQYF
NA	TRBV23-1	TRBJ2-7	CASGRASWIRNSYEQYF
NA	TRBV7-9	TRBJ1-4	CASSEGHTNEKLFF
NA	TRBV5-1	TRBJ1-1	CASSLAPGQGTEAFF
NA	TRBV6-4	TRBJ1-1	CASTVNREGGAFF
NA	TRBV28	TRBJ2-2	CASSSVSGQGIGELFF
NA	TRBV28	TRBJ2-7	CASTRSGSGYEQYF
NA	TRBV6-1	TRBJ1-6	CASSEVAVNSPLHF
NA	TRBV24-1	TRBJ1-2	CATSDPRTGDYYGYTF
few	TRBV7-2	TRBJ1-3	CASSLGGGLPGNTIYF
few	TRBV7-2	TRBJ1-1	CASSLGRGQGWIGTEAFF
NA	TRBV19	TRBJ2-2	CASTGGRPNTGELFF